This T cell receptor (beta chain) comes out of a study of blood T cells in healthy people across ages. Each donor supplied approximately 10 milliliters of peripheral blood. They isolated at least 7 million PBMCs from each sample. A sample-barcoded 5' primer and a J-beta primer mix were used in a second PCR of roughly 7 to 11 cycles. Tags on each cDNA molecule came from a template-switch adaptor with 12 random nucleotides. The study obtained at least 2.5 million CDR3-containing paired-end reads from every sample. MiXCR, run by TCRdb on the 5' RACE reads, gives a single entry per CDR3 protein. This sample yields about 1,400,000 distinct CDR3 sequences, of which around two fifths are seen a single time; roughly 7.9% belongs to the top ten. The table lists this clonotype with a few counts. The specimen was blood. This clonotype was obtained from a woman aged 18-29 years in good health.

CDR3 bases: TGTGCCAGCAGTTACGAAAAGGGCTCCTACGAGCAGTACTTC. It yields the protein CASSYEKGSYEQYF. The chain joins TRBV6-6 to TRBJ2-7, with unresolved D. CDR1 and CDR2 from the germline V gene are MNHNY and SVGAGI (reference sequence). The CDR3 has 14 residues. The ends were cut back, 2 bases at V and 0 bases at J, with 8 bases in the middle.